This entry describes one T cell receptor beta chain. This specimen comes from a study of response to subunit inactivated influenza vaccine. This CDR3 has 14 amino acids. V dropped 6 bases and J dropped 4 bases, with 12 bases sitting between them. A single record per CDR3 protein comes from TCRdb applying MiXCR to the RT-PCR reads. This table holds about 650,000 distinct CDR3 sequences, about a sixth found once. Sequencing was performed on PBMCs from blood, taken 12 days after vaccination. The chain has TRBV12-3 or TRBV12-4 and TRBJ2-2, with a tentative D call TRBD2 (6 bases). The clonotype was recovered from a man aged 50 or older who received an inactivated influenza vaccine. The DNA for the CDR3 is TGTGCCAGCAGGACTGGGACTTCCACCGGGGAGCTGTTTTTT. This gives the protein CASRTGTSTGELFF.